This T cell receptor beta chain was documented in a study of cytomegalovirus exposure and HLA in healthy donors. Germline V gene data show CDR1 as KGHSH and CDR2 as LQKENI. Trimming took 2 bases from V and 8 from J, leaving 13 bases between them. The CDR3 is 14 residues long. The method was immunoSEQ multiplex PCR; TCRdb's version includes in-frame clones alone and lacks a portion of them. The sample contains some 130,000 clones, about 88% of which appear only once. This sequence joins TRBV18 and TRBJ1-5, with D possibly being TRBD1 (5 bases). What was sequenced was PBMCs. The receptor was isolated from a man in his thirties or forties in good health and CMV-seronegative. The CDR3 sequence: CASSPSGKLEPQHF. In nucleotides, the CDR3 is TGTGCCAGCTCACCATCAGGGAAGTTGGAGCCCCAGCATTTT.